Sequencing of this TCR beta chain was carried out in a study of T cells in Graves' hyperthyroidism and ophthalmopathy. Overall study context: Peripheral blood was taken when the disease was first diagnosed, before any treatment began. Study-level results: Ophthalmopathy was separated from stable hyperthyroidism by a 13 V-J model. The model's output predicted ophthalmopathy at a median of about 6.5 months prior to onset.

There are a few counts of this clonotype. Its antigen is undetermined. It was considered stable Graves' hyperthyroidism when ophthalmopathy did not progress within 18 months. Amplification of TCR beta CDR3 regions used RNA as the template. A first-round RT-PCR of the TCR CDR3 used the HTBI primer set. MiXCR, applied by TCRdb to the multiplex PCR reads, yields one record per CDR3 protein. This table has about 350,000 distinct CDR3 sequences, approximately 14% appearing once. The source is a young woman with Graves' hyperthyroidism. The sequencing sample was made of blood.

CDR3 protein: CAWSRGSNQFF. The CDR3 bases are TGTGCCTGGAGTCGGGGTTCTAACCAGTTCTTC. The chain uses TRBV30 and TRBJ2-1; D is perhaps TRBD2 (5 bases). CDR1 and CDR2 from the germline V gene are GTSNPN and SVGIG (reference sequence). The CDR3 is 11 residues long. Trimming removed 2 bases at V and 13 bases at J, with 12 bases between.